This paragraph reports one T cell receptor beta chain. These data come from a study of blood T cells in healthy people across ages. PCR was performed a second time for about 7 to 11 cycles using a sample-barcoded 5' primer and a J-beta primer mix. Per sample, CDR3-containing paired-end reads numbered at least 3 million. TCRdb processed the 5' RACE reads anew with MiXCR; each CDR3 protein has one entry. The sample includes about 600,000 distinct CDR3 sequences, less than 60% of them seen just once. Aged roughly 6 to 100, donors were systemically healthy Caucasians from Russia. Isolated PBMCs totaled at least 6 million in each sample. The germline V gene encodes CDR1 SNHLY and CDR2 FYNNEI. The CDR3 is 15 amino acids. Trimming cost V 0 bases and J 1 base, with 8 bases left between them.

The sequence derives from an elderly man in good health. Sequenced material: blood. The genes are TRBV2 and TRBJ2-3, with D perhaps TRBD2 (6 bases). CDR3 DNA: TGTGCCAGCAGTGAAGCGCGCGGGGGCACAGATACGCAGTATTTT. Translated, it gives CASSEARGGTDTQYF.